These 32 T cell receptor beta chains were sequenced from one sample in a study of blood T cell repertoires in COVID-19. The protocol was immunoSEQ multiplex PCR, while the TCRdb copy is restricted to in-frame clones and leaves out a portion. The data show fewer than 90,000 clones, around 86% seen once. Sequences were obtained from peripheral blood. The receptors were sampled from a man aged 65 to 79 with active COVID-19.

This clone was seen more than once but under ten times. The chain has TRBV5-1 and TRBJ1-5; D is undetermined. Trimming stripped 0 bases from V and 2 bases from J, with 9 bases between. The CDR3 length is 15 residues. The germline CDR1 and CDR2 sequences are SGHRS and YFSETQ. CDR3 protein: CASSLEPGGNQPQHF. The CDR3 DNA is TGCGCCAGCAGCTTGGAACCCGGGGGCAATCAGCCCCAGCATTTT. The whole variable domain, filled in from reference TRBV5-1 and TRBJ1-5, reads KAGVTQTPRYLIKTRGQQVTLSCSPISGHRSVSWYQQTPGQGLQFLFEYFSETQRNKGNFPGRFSGRQFSNSRSEMNVSTLELGDSALYLCASSLEPGGNQPQHFGDGTRLSIL.

The V gene is TRBV9, the J gene TRBJ2-5; 8 bases agree with TRBD1. J lost 1 base, V lost 0 bases, and 5 bases had no gene match. The CDR3 is made up of 16 amino acids. Germline-derived CDR1 and CDR2 are SGDLS and YYNGEE. This CDR3 reads CASSVGAGGAQETQYF. DNA of the CDR3: TGTGCCAGCAGCGTAGGGGCAGGGGGCGCCCAAGAGACCCAGTACTTC.

The gene calls are TRBV6-5 and TRBJ2-3; 11 bases are shared with TRBD2. Germline V gene data show CDR1 as MNHEY and CDR2 as SVGAGI. The CDR3 spans 14 residues. Losses at the gene ends were 6 bases for V and 5 bases for J; bases not matched to a gene: 4. CDR3 in DNA: TGTGCCAGCAGCCTCGGACTAGCGGGAGATACGCAGTATTTT. This translates into CASSLGLAGDTQYF.

This clone was counted only a few times. The rearrangement uses TRBV30 and TRBJ1-5, with TRBD1 as a possible D gene (5 bases). V gave up 7 bases and J gave up 0 bases, with 7 bases separating them. The CDR3 spans 12 residues. Germline V gene lookup returns CDR1 GTSNPN and CDR2 SVGIG (reference sequence). As DNA, the CDR3 is TGTGCCTACGGACATAGCAATCAGCCCCAGCATTTT. It specifies CAYGHSNQPQHF.

The rearrangement links TRBV29-1 to TRBJ2-7, with D maybe TRBD2 (6 bases). Germline V lookup: CDR1 SQVTM, CDR2 ANQGSEA. The CDR3 consists of 12 residues. V was pared by 6 bases and J by 9 bases, with 18 bases between. The CDR3 DNA sequence: TGCAGCGTCGCCGACGGGAGATTCGGGCAGTACTTC. Translation gives CSVADGRFGQYF.

V gene TRBV11-2 combines with J gene TRBJ2-1; maybe TRBD2 (5 bases). The CDR3 runs 15 residues. V lost 5 bases to trimming and J lost 3 bases, with 14 bases between them. Germline V lookup: CDR1 SGHAT, CDR2 FQNNGV. In DNA, the CDR3 is TGTGCCAGCAGCCAAACCGGGATGCTCTACAATGAGCAGTTCTTC. It specifies CASSQTGMLYNEQFF.

The chain links TRBV2 to TRBJ1-3; D is unclear. The CDR3 totals 14 residues. V was shortened by 6 bases and J by 0 bases, with 9 bases between the two germline ends. Germline loops: CDR1 SNHLY, CDR2 FYNNEI. The CDR3 coding sequence is TGTGCCAGCAGGGCAGGCTCCTCTGGAAACACCATATATTTT. Protein product: CASRAGSSGNTIYF.

J is TRBJ1-1 and V is TRBV11-3; 7 nucleotides align to TRBD1. The CDR3 totals 13 residues. Germline-derived CDR1 and CDR2 are SGHNT and YENEEA. Unmatched junction bases numbered 7, after V lost 1 base and J lost 11 bases. This CDR3 is CASSLGRTGGAFF. DNA for the CDR3: TGTGCCAGCAGCTTAGGCCGGACAGGTGGGGCTTTCTTT.

The chain has TRBV10-3 and TRBJ2-7; possibly TRBD2 for D (7 bases). Germline CDR1 reads ENHRY; CDR2 reads SYGVKD. There are 11 residues in the CDR3. V lost 10 bases and J 5 bases, leaving 12 bases between the germline ends. The CDR3 is CATAGQNEQYF. CDR3 nucleotide sequence: TGTGCCACAGCGGGACAAAACGAGCAGTACTTC.

The genes are TRBV19 and TRBJ2-5; TRBD2 agrees at 10 bases. The CDR3 sequence is 15 residues long. CDR1 and CDR2 from the germline V gene are LNHDA and SQIVND (reference sequence). Unmatched junction bases numbered 7, after V lost 4 bases and J lost 5 bases. CDR3 amino acids: CASSTRLAGVETQYF. The CDR3 DNA follows: TGTGCCAGTAGTACCAGGCTAGCGGGAGTGGAGACCCAGTACTTC.

This sequence joins TRBV6-1 and TRBJ2-1, with 9 bases matching TRBD2. Per germline, CDR1 MNHNS and CDR2 SASEGT. Trimming cost V 4 bases and J 7 bases; bases outside gene matches: 11. CDR3 length: 16 residues. DNA of the CDR3: TGTGCCAGCAGTGGAGCAAGTAGCGGGAGTGGAAATGAGCAGTTCTTC. This encodes CASSGASSGSGNEQFF.

The chain links TRBV9 to TRBJ2-1; the match to TRBD2 covers 11 bases. The junction had 5 bases not matched to a gene; V was cut back by 4 bases and J by 2 bases. The CDR3 is 16 residues long. Germline V gene lookup returns CDR1 SGDLS and CDR2 YYNGEE. This CDR3 reads CASSLSSGRTYNEQFF. In nucleotides, the CDR3 is TGTGCCAGCAGCTTGTCTAGCGGGAGGACCTACAATGAGCAGTTCTTC.

The V call is TRBV19, the J call TRBJ1-4, with D unclear. Germline CDR1 and CDR2: LNHDA and SQIVND (reference sequence). V was clipped by 4 bases and J by 8 bases, with 11 bases between them. The CDR3 contains 13 residues. The CDR3 DNA is TGTGCCAGTAGTACCCCAGCCGGGGAAAAACTGTTTTTT. This sequence encodes CASSTPAGEKLFF. Full variable domain (missing parts from reference TRBV19 and TRBJ1-4): DGGITQSPKYLFRKEGQNVTLSCEQNLNHDAMYWYRQDPGQGLRLIYYSQIVNDFQKGDIAEGYSVSREKKESFPLTVTSAQKNPTAFYLCASSTPAGEKLFFGSGTQLSVL.

V and J are TRBV20-1 and TRBJ1-5; weak D call: TRBD1 (5 bases). CDR3 length: 14 amino acids. V was shortened by 3 bases and J by 3 bases, with 12 bases between the two germline ends. In germline, CDR1 is DFQATT, CDR2 SNEGSKA (reference sequence). The CDR3: CSASSEGTNQPQHF. The CDR3 DNA follows: TGCAGTGCTAGTTCGGAGGGGACCAATCAGCCCCAGCATTTT.

This clone was recorded once. The J gene is TRBJ2-3, the V gene TRBV24-1; 9 bases match TRBD2. The CDR3 length is 16 residues. Germline-derived CDR1 and CDR2 are KGHDR and SFDVKD. V dropped 4 bases and J dropped 4; count of bases not matched to a gene: 8. Written as DNA, the CDR3 is TGTGCCACCAGTGACCCCCGGCGGGAGGGGGCAGATACGCAGTATTTT. It translates to CATSDPRREGADTQYF.

The rearrangement links TRBV3-1 (or the pseudogene TRBV3-2) to TRBJ1-1; D not resolved. CDR1 and CDR2 (germline): LGHDT, YNNKEL (reference sequence). V was cut by 7 bases and J by 1 base, with 10 bases left in between. The CDR3 contains 13 residues. For the CDR3, the DNA is TGTGCCAGCACCGCGACAAGGAACACTGAAGCTTTCTTT. Its protein product is CASTATRNTEAFF.

The chain employs TRBV12-2 and TRBJ1-2. TRBV12-2 is reported as a pseudogene. CDR3 size: 19 residues. CDR3 loop: CASRLARGTGGPANYGYTF. DNA of the CDR3: TGTGCAAGTCGCTTAGCGAGGGGGACGGGGGGCCCAGCTAACTATGGCTACACCTTC.

Worth noting for this clone: In the same sample, other DNA sequences code for this CDR3. The V call is TRBV12-3 or TRBV12-4, the J call TRBJ2-1; D is perhaps TRBD2 (6 bases). The V end lost 5 bases, the J end lost 10 bases, and 9 bases lay between the germline ends. The CDR3 is 11 amino acids. The DNA of the CDR3 is TGTGCCAGCAGTCCCCGGGGGGAGCAGTTCTTC. Its translation is CASSPRGEQFF.

V usage is TRBV5-1 and J usage is TRBJ2-5; TRBD1 matches at 7 bases. Germline V gene sequence: CDR1 SGHRS, CDR2 YFSETQ. CDR3 length: 14 amino acids. The trim removed 4 bases at V and 5 bases at J, leaving 8 bases unmatched. This chain's CDR3 is CASSLTGNRETQYF. CDR3 sequence (DNA): TGCGCCAGCAGCCTGACAGGGAACAGGGAGACCCAGTACTTC.

Here the CDR3 DNA reads TGTGCCTGGAGTGTAGGCCTAGCGGCCGGGGAGCTGTTTTTT. Its translation: CAWSVGLAAGELFF. The chain couples TRBV30 to TRBJ2-2; 7 bases align to TRBD2. The CDR3 spans 14 residues. Germline CDR1 GTSNPN, CDR2 SVGIG (reference sequence). V dropped 0 bases and J dropped 6; count of bases not matched to a gene: 4.

In its sample, this clone was seen a few times. The rearrangement uses TRBV28 and TRBJ1-2; D possibly corresponds to TRBD1 (6 bases). With 2 bases removed from V and 2 bases from J, the gap between germline ends came to 9 bases. CDR1 is MDHEN, CDR2 SYDVKM, per germline. The CDR3 spans 14 residues. The CDR3 DNA is TGTGCCAGCAGTTTAAGACAGGAAAACTATGGCTACACCTTC. It translates to CASSLRQENYGYTF.

V is TRBV15 and J is TRBJ1-2; TRBD1 agrees at 7 bases. The CDR3 is 12 residues long. CDR1 is LNHNV and CDR2 is YYDKDF in the germline V gene (reference sequence). Losses at the gene ends were 5 bases for V and 5 bases for J; bases not matched to a gene: 2. The CDR3 here is CATSDRAYGYTF. The CDR3 bases are TGTGCCACCAGCGACAGGGCGTATGGCTACACCTTC.

V gene TRBV18 combines with J gene TRBJ2-7; 10 bases align to TRBD2. CDR3 size: 17 residues. V lost 1 base and J lost 6; bases outside the gene matches: 12. Germline loops: CDR1 KGHSH, CDR2 LQKENI. The CDR3 is CASSPRPSAGGPGEQYF. For the CDR3, the DNA is TGTGCCAGCTCACCACGGCCCTCAGCGGGAGGGCCGGGCGAGCAGTACTTC.

The chain joins TRBV4-3 to TRBJ1-2; D is undetermined. Germline CDR1 and CDR2: LGHNA and YSLEER. The CDR3 has 12 residues. Trimming took off 3 bases at V and 2 bases at J, with 4 bases between the two ends. The CDR3 nucleotides are TGCGCCAGCAGCCACCTCAACTATGGCTACACCTTC. It yields the protein CASSHLNYGYTF.

The chain links TRBV12-3 or TRBV12-4 to TRBJ1-2; D might be TRBD1 (6 bases). Trimming shortened V by 7 bases and J by 5 bases, and 14 bases separated the two germline ends. This CDR3 spans 13 amino acids. CDR3 nucleotides: TGTGCCAGCAATCGAGGACAGAATTATGGCTACACCTTC. It is translated as CASNRGQNYGYTF.

The chain recombines TRBV11-2 with TRBJ1-1; TRBD1 might be the D (5 bases). The V gene lost 6 bases and the J gene lost 3 bases, with 20 bases spanning the gap. In germline, CDR1 is SGHAT, CDR2 FQNNGV. This CDR3 contains 16 residues. This chain's CDR3 is CASRPLGVSYYTEAFF. The CDR3 DNA follows: TGTGCCAGCAGGCCATTAGGGGTCTCATACTACACTGAAGCTTTCTTT.

The V call is TRBV29-1, the J call TRBJ2-7; TRBD1 agrees at 9 bases. Trimming cost V 6 bases and J 0 bases; bases outside gene matches: 6. This CDR3 has 14 residues. CDR1 is SQVTM and CDR2 is ANQGSEA in the germline V gene. The CDR3 nucleotides read TGCAGCGTCGTGGGGACAGGGAGCTCCTACGAGCAGTACTTC. Translating it yields CSVVGTGSSYEQYF.

The chain has TRBV9 and TRBJ2-3; 12 nucleotides line up with TRBD2. The V and J ends lost 0 bases and 4 bases, in that order; junction bases with no gene match: 3. From germline, CDR1 is SGDLS and CDR2 YYNGEE. The CDR3 is made up of 16 amino acids. The CDR3 nucleotides are TGTGCCAGCAGCGTAGGGCTAGCGGGAGGGGCAGATACGCAGTATTTT. It is translated as CASSVGLAGGADTQYF.

The sample holds one count of this clone. This CDR3 reads CASSLAGPGAYNEQFF. Written as DNA, the CDR3 is TGTGCCAGCAGCTTAGCGGGACCTGGGGCCTACAATGAGCAGTTCTTC. V gene TRBV7-3 combines with J gene TRBJ2-1; tentatively, D is TRBD2 (6 bases). The CDR3 has 16 amino acids. Trimming stripped 2 bases from V and 2 bases from J, with 13 bases between. The germline CDR1 and CDR2 sequences are SGHTA and FQGTGA. Combining the CDR3 with reference TRBV7-3 and TRBJ2-1 gives the whole variable domain GAGVSQTPSNKVTEKGKYVELRCDPISGHTALYWYRQSLGQGPEFLIYFQGTGAADDSGLPNDRFFAVRPEGSVSTLKIQRTERGDSAVYLCASSLAGPGAYNEQFFGPGTRLTVL.

CDR3 sequence (DNA): TGTGCCAGTAGTAGAGACAGGGGGCAGGAGACCCAGTACTTC. This codes for CASSRDRGQETQYF. The chain links TRBV19 to TRBJ2-5; 10 bases map to TRBD1. Losses at the gene ends were 4 bases for V and 5 bases for J; bases not matched to a gene: 4. Germline lookup yields CDR1 LNHDA and CDR2 SQIVND (reference sequence). This CDR3 is built from 14 residues.

V gene TRBV7-2 combines with J gene TRBJ2-1; 12 nucleotides align to TRBD2. Germline CDR1 and CDR2: SGHTA and FQGNSA. The CDR3 consists of 15 residues. V lost 5 bases and J lost 9; bases outside the gene matches: 8. The CDR3 DNA is TGTGCCAGCAGCCCCGGACTAGCGGGAAGGGGTGAGCAGTTCTTC. This gives the protein CASSPGLAGRGEQFF.

The rearrangement joins TRBV7-3 to TRBJ2-3, with 8 bases aligning to TRBD1. V shed 5 bases and J 3 bases; nucleotides not matched to a gene: 7. The V gene's germline CDR1 is SGHTA and CDR2 FQGTGA. The CDR3 consists of 15 residues. The CDR3, as DNA: TGTGCCAGCAGCCCCCAGACAGGGGAGACAGATACGCAGTATTTT. It encodes CASSPQTGETDTQYF.